Described below is a single T cell receptor beta chain sequence and its context. The V gene lost 6 bases and the J gene lost 6 bases, with 22 bases spanning the gap. This CDR3 is 15 amino acids long. Germline CDR1 SGHRS, CDR2 YFSETQ. Partitioning of CD4+ cells yielded a CD45RA+ naive subset and a CD45RA-negative memory subset. These data come from a study of shared clonotypes between healthy human individuals. Study information: Per-donor plates numbered three CD4 naive, three CD4 memory, two CD8 naive and one CD8 memory.

Original methodology: Filtering differed, since immunoSEQ gave only junction sequences and no quality scores. Sequencing was performed with immunoSEQ multiplex PCR; in TCRdb, only in-frame clones are kept and a portion is missing. The V and J calls and the clone size are those of that table, but D and trimming were determined from the DNA. The sample contains roughly 2,300,000 clones, less than 95% of which appear only once. The gene calls are TRBV5-1 and TRBJ2-7; D tentatively reads TRBD1 or TRBD2 (5 bases each). Material for sequencing was naive CD4+ T cells from PBMCs. The subset was: CD45RA+ positively selected. The receptor's source is a man aged 18-30 years in good health. Some clones in this sample may be carry-over from other donors' samples. The CDR3 spells CASTRIGGTGLEQYF. Written as DNA, the CDR3 is TGCGCCAGCACCCGCATAGGTGGGACGGGCCTCGAGCAGTACTTC.